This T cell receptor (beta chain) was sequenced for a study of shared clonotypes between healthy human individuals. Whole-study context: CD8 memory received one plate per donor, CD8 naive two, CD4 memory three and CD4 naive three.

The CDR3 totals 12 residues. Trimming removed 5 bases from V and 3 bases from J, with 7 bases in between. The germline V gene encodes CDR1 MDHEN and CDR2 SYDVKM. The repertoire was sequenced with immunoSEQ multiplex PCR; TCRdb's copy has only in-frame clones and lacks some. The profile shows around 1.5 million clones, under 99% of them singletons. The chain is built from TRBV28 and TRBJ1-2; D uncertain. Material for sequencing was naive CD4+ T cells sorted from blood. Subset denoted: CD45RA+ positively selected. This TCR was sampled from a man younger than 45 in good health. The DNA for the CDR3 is TGTGCCAGCAGTCCGCTATACTATGGCTACACCTTC. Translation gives CASSPLYYGYTF.